This T cell receptor (beta chain) was captured by sequencing in a study of radiation and T cells in renal cell carcinoma. Looked up from germline, CDR1 is SGHDT and CDR2 is YYEEEE. The V end lost 4 bases, the J end lost 0 bases, and 10 bases lay between the germline ends. The CDR3 contains 14 residues. Assay used: immunoSEQ multiplex PCR; TCRdb lists only in-frame clones, some missing. The profile shows about 130,000 clones, about four fifths of them singletons. Time point specified: baseline pretreatment blood. Treatment denoted: 15 Gy SBRT to primary tumor, nephrectomy 4 weeks later. The tumor was a clear cell renal cell carcinoma.

This chain uses TRBV5-6 with TRBJ1-1; tentatively, D is TRBD1 (6 bases). This TCR derives from a woman aged 60 to 75 with renal cell carcinoma. The starting material was blood, obtained from a patient whose treatment included radiotherapy and nephrectomy. As DNA, the CDR3 is TGTGCCAGCAGCACCGGACAGATGAACACTGAAGCTTTCTTT. It specifies CASSTGQMNTEAFF.